This TCR beta chain was retrieved from a study of blood T cell repertoires in COVID-19. Across the study: Italy, Spain and the United States were the sources of the convalescent and acute COVID-19 samples. From T cells, B-cell-depleted T cells, or PBMCs came the material, which was cDNA or gDNA.

V was pared by 8 bases and J by 3 bases, with 18 bases between. The germline V gene has CDR1 MDHEN and CDR2 SYDVKM. The length of the CDR3 is 15 residues. Produced via immunoSEQ multiplex PCR; TCRdb's table is partial and in-frame only. The sample has about 270,000 clones; approximately 88% are singletons. This TCR was sampled from a woman under 40 who had recovered from COVID-19. This sequence joins TRBV28 and TRBJ2-3; weak D call: TRBD2 (6 bases). The specimen was PBMCs or T cells enriched from blood (not recorded which). The CDR3 here is CASGGEGSSTDTQYF. Here the CDR3 DNA reads TGTGCCAGCGGAGGGGAAGGCTCGTCTACAGATACGCAGTATTTT.